The 19 T cell receptor beta chains below were found in one sample sequenced in a study of PD-L1 blockade in urothelial cancer (dated 2017 in TCRdb). Receptor amplification or capture employed the immunoSEQ multiplex PCR assay. TCRdb provides this immuneACCESS table in a form limited to in-frame rearrangements. Some clones are lacking; in checked studies, under half of them reflect an unresolved V gene, and why the rest are absent is not known. Counted in this sample were about 41,000 clones; roughly 85% of them appeared once. The top ten hold 2.6% of the sample. The time point label on this specimen signifies: peripheral blood 6 weeks after treatment start. This sample comprised PBMCs, obtained around atezolizumab (anti-PD-L1) treatment. Every receptor here comes from a man aged 65-85 years with urothelial cancer.

This clone was picked up a small number of times. This chain joins TRBV6-6 and TRBJ2-7; the match to TRBD2 covers 9 bases. This CDR3 has 15 amino acids. J lost 6 bases, V lost 2 bases, and 8 bases had no gene match. Germline loops: CDR1 MNHNY, CDR2 SVGAGI (reference sequence). The CDR3 DNA follows: TGTGCCAGCAGTTACAGGCGGGAGGGTCAGGGCGAGCAGTACTTC. Protein sequence: CASSYRREGQGEQYF.

The chain carries TRBV30 and TRBJ2-3, with D possibly matching TRBD1 (5 bases). Trimming pared 0 bases from V and 6 bases from J, leaving 7 bases between. The CDR3 loop spans 12 amino acids. Germline V CDR1 and CDR2: GTSNPN, SVGIG (reference sequence). This CDR3 reads CAWSVGADTQYF. DNA for the CDR3: TGTGCCTGGAGTGTAGGGGCGGATACGCAGTATTTT.

CDR3 sequence reads: CASSLVQGEETQYF. The CDR3 nucleotides are TGTGCCAGCAGCTTGGTTCAGGGTGAAGAGACCCAGTACTTC. The chain combines TRBV5-5 with TRBJ2-5, with D perhaps TRBD1 (5 bases). CDR3 size: 14 residues. Trimming took 0 bases from V and 3 from J, leaving 9 bases between them. The germline CDR1 and CDR2 sequences are SGHKS and YYEKEE (reference sequence).

In DNA, the CDR3 is TGCGCCAGCAGCCAAGATACCGGCGGGGACTGGAGGGATACGCAGTATTTT. Its translation is CASSQDTGGDWRDTQYF. The chain is built from TRBV4-1 and TRBJ2-3; D possibly corresponds to TRBD2 (6 bases). V gave up 0 bases and J gave up 6 bases, with 19 bases separating them. CDR1 and CDR2 (germline): MGHRA, YSYEKL. The CDR3 totals 17 residues.

The V call is TRBV18, the J call TRBJ2-1; D unclear. The CDR3 covers 17 residues. Germline V lookup: CDR1 KGHSH, CDR2 LQKENI. Trimming took 2 bases from V and 0 from J, leaving 14 bases between them. This CDR3 reads CASSPSPRRSSYNEQFF. In DNA form, the CDR3 reads TGTGCCAGCTCACCAAGCCCACGTCGAAGCTCCTACAATGAGCAGTTCTTC.

The chain joins TRBV19 to TRBJ2-6, with TRBD2 identical over 8 bases. The CDR3 is 17 amino acids. Germline trimming cut 7 bases from V and 2 bases from J; bases unmatched to any gene: 10. From germline, CDR1 is LNHDA and CDR2 SQIVND (reference sequence). The CDR3 DNA follows: TGTGCCAGTATGGTGACTAGCGTGAGCGCTGGGGCCAACGTCCTGACTTTC. It specifies CASMVTSVSAGANVLTF.

The rearrangement links TRBV29-1 to TRBJ2-5, with TRBD1 identical over 9 bases. TRBJ2-7 matches the DNA end more closely, so the J call is doubtful. The germline gives CDR1 SQVTM, CDR2 ANQGSEA. The CDR3 extends over 13 amino acids. The CDR3 DNA sequence: TGCAGCGTTGATGGACAGGGGTGGCACGAGCAGTACTTC. It specifies CSVDGQGWHEQYF.

The chain employs TRBV5-1 and TRBJ1-6; a weak D match, TRBD1 (5 bases). V was trimmed by 2 bases and J by 8 bases, leaving 14 bases between them. Germline V gene lookup returns CDR1 SGHRS and CDR2 YFSETQ. The length of the CDR3 is 15 residues. This chain's CDR3 is CASSFRVSVDSPLHF. CDR3 nucleotide sequence: TGCGCCAGCAGCTTCAGGGTTTCCGTAGATTCACCCCTCCACTTT.

The genes are TRBV6-6 and TRBJ1-1; TRBD1 aligns across 8 bases. J gave up 8 bases and V 6 bases, and 11 bases lay outside the gene matches. CDR3 length: 14 amino acids. Germline CDR1 reads MNHNY; CDR2 reads SVGAGI (reference sequence). CDR3 nucleotide sequence: TGTGCCAGCAGGCCTCCGGGACAGGACATAGAAGCTTTCTTT. This encodes CASRPPGQDIEAFF.

The chain joins TRBV19 to TRBJ2-2; a possible D gene is TRBD2 (5 bases). The CDR3 has 14 amino acids. Trimming left V 3 bases short and J 4 bases short, with 9 bases between. CDR1 and CDR2 (germline): LNHDA, SQIVND (reference sequence). The chain's CDR3 is CASSIRRGTGELFF. The DNA for the CDR3 is TGTGCCAGTAGTATCCGACGGGGCACCGGGGAGCTGTTTTTT.

V gene TRBV15 combines with J gene TRBJ2-1, with 9 bases identical to TRBD2. The CDR3 contains 15 residues. Germline V gene sequence: CDR1 LNHNV, CDR2 YYDKDF (reference sequence). The V segment lost 8 bases and the J segment 9 bases; nucleotides outside the gene matches: 14. The CDR3 DNA follows: TGTGCCACCGAGACTCTAGCGGGACCCGCGGGTGAGCAGTTCTTC. Protein product: CATETLAGPAGEQFF.

The table lists this clone with a few counts. The chain uses TRBV25-1 and TRBJ1-2, with no clear D. CDR3 size: 13 residues. Germline V gives CDR1 MGHDK, CDR2 SYGVNS. Trimming removed 3 bases from V and 8 bases from J, with 13 bases in between. As DNA, the CDR3 is TGTGCCAGCAGTGAGGGTCAGATGGGCGGCTACACCTTC. This codes for CASSEGQMGGYTF.

The V and J genes are TRBV19 and TRBJ1-2; 9 bases map to TRBD1. This CDR3 has 15 amino acids. J gave up 3 bases and V 4 bases, and 6 bases lay outside the gene matches. Looked up from germline, CDR1 is LNHDA and CDR2 is SQIVND (reference sequence). The DNA for the CDR3 is TGTGCCAGTAGTACCGGGACAGGGAATGACTATGGCTACACCTTC. Its protein product is CASSTGTGNDYGYTF. The variable domain in full, with the rest retrieved from reference TRBV19 and TRBJ1-2, is DGGITQSPKYLFRKEGQNVTLSCEQNLNHDAMYWYRQDPGQGLRLIYYSQIVNDFQKGDIAEGYSVSREKKESFPLTVTSAQKNPTAFYLCASSTGTGNDYGYTFGSGTRLTVV.

The V and J genes are TRBV5-1 and TRBJ2-5; a weak D match, TRBD1 (5 bases). Germline values: CDR1 SGHRS, CDR2 YFSETQ. This CDR3 is built from 15 residues. Between the trimmed V and J ends, which lost 4 bases and 1 base, there was a span of 14 bases. DNA for the CDR3: TGCGCCAGCAGCCTGCAAGACAGCTTCCAAGAGACCCAGTACTTC. It codes for CASSLQDSFQETQYF. The entire variable domain, with the rest obtained from reference TRBV5-1 and TRBJ2-5, is as follows: KAGVTQTPRYLIKTRGQQVTLSCSPISGHRSVSWYQQTPGQGLQFLFEYFSETQRNKGNFPGRFSGRQFSNSRSEMNVSTLELGDSALYLCASSLQDSFQETQYFGPGTRLLVL.

CDR3 bases: TGTGCCAGCAGCTTAGTATCGGGACTAGCGGGCTTCTACGAGCAGTACTTC. It encodes CASSLVSGLAGFYEQYF. The chain combines TRBV7-2 with TRBJ2-7, with 12 bases fitting TRBD2. The CDR3 runs to 17 residues. Germline V gives CDR1 SGHTA, CDR2 FQGNSA. Trimming at V came to 1 base and at J to 3 bases, leaving 7 bases not matched to a gene. The entire variable domain, with the rest obtained from reference TRBV7-2 and TRBJ2-7, is as follows: GAGVSQSPSNKVTEKGKDVELRCDPISGHTALYWYRQSLGQGLEFLIYFQGNSAPDKSGLPSDRFSAERTGGSVSTLTIQRTQQEDSAVYLCASSLVSGLAGFYEQYFGPGTRLTVT.

The chain links TRBV28 to TRBJ1-4; maybe TRBD1 (5 bases). The V end lost 6 bases, the J end lost 0 bases, and 23 bases lay between the germline ends. The V gene's germline CDR1 is MDHEN and CDR2 SYDVKM. The CDR3 has 19 amino acids. DNA for the CDR3: TGTGCCAGCAGACCCCTCCCGAAGCAGGGCGTTGCAACTAATGAAAAACTGTTTTTT. Amino acids: CASRPLPKQGVATNEKLFF.

This sequence joins TRBV10-2 and TRBJ2-5; D is perhaps TRBD1 (5 bases). Germline V gene sequence: CDR1 WSHSY, CDR2 SAAADI. The CDR3 length is 12 residues. With 5 bases removed from V and 4 bases from J, the gap between germline ends came to 8 bases. DNA for the CDR3: TGCGCCAGCAGTCGACAGCTAGAGACCCAGTACTTC. Translated, it gives CASSRQLETQYF.

V is TRBV5-5 and J is TRBJ2-7; D gene uncertain. Germline V lookup: CDR1 SGHKS, CDR2 YYEKEE (reference sequence). V dropped 0 bases and J dropped 2 bases, with 15 bases sitting between them. The CDR3 is 16 amino acids. The CDR3 DNA follows: TGTGCCAGCAGCTTGGTCCCCGAGACTCCCACCTACGAGCAGTACTTC. Protein product: CASSLVPETPTYEQYF.

The chain combines TRBV10-2 with TRBJ2-1; 7 bases map to TRBD1. This CDR3 has 16 residues. Trimming cost V 4 bases and J 2 bases; bases outside gene matches: 8. CDR1 WSHSY and CDR2 SAAADI come from the germline V gene. CDR3 protein: CASSGRGSGAYNEQFF. In DNA form, the CDR3 reads TGCGCCAGCAGTGGCAGGGGGTCAGGGGCCTACAATGAGCAGTTCTTC.